This TCR beta chain was sequenced for a study of vaccination and CD4 T cells after COVID-19. One entry per CDR3 protein, called by TCRdb with MiXCR from the PCR reads. The profile shows roughly 30,000 distinct CDR3 sequences, under 65% of them singletons. Time point specified: late sampling 161 to 241 days after vaccination in a few convalescent patients. Trimming took 5 bases from V and 8 from J; bases not matched to a gene: 8. The CDR3 extends over 14 amino acids. Germline V lookup: CDR1 MDHEN, CDR2 SYDVKM. This TCR came from a human donor who had recovered from COVID-19. V and J are TRBV28 and TRBJ2-1; 8 nucleotides align to TRBD2. Specimen: CD4+ T cells from blood, collected about 7 months after SARS-CoV-2 vaccination. The CDR3 here is CASSGSGSGYEQFF. The CDR3 bases are TGTGCCAGCAGTGGCAGCGGGAGTGGCTATGAGCAGTTCTTC.